The 3 T cell receptor beta chains presented below share a single source sample, sequenced in a study of patients and donors after allogeneic stem cell transplantation. Each CDR3 protein gets one entry after TCRdb re-called the RT-PCR reads with MiXCR. The top ten clones hold around 26% of a sample with about 110,000 distinct CDR3 sequences, approximately 35% of them seen once. Material: blood, either unsorted or a sorted T cell fraction (not recorded which). Receptor source: a human donor who was either an allogeneic HSCT recipient or a stem cell or donor lymphocyte infusion donor (not recorded which). It is not recorded whose cells these are; they may come from a transplant donor.

This clonotype was counted a few times. V and J are TRBV15 and TRBJ2-5; the D is unclear. The V gene lost 0 bases and the J gene lost 6 bases, with 5 bases spanning the gap. Per germline, CDR1 LNHNV and CDR2 YYDKDF (reference sequence). The CDR3 extends over 12 amino acids. In nucleotides, the CDR3 is TGTGCCACCAGCAGAGATTGGCAGACCCAGTACTTC. Its translation: CATSRDWQTQYF.

The chain employs TRBV12-3 or TRBV12-4 and TRBJ2-5, with 11 bases fitting TRBD2. The CDR3 loop spans 14 amino acids. Unmatched junction bases numbered 1, after V lost 4 bases and J lost 3 bases. Written as DNA, the CDR3 is TGTGCCAGCAGTTGGGGACTAGCGGAAGAGACCCAGTACTTC. This translates into CASSWGLAEETQYF.

The chain is built from TRBV29-1 and TRBJ2-5; 11 nucleotides agree with TRBD2. V lost 0 bases, J lost 1 base, and 7 bases stayed unmatched. The CDR3 sequence is 17 residues long. The V gene's germline CDR1 is SQVTM and CDR2 ANQGSEA. The CDR3 is CSVEDRKLAGVQETQYF. Here the CDR3 DNA reads TGCAGCGTTGAAGATCGAAAACTAGCGGGGGTCCAAGAGACCCAGTACTTC. The full variable domain, completed using reference TRBV29-1 and TRBJ2-5, is SAVISQKPSRDICQRGTSLTIQCQVDSQVTMMFWYRQQPGQSLTLIATANQGSEATYESGFVIDKFPISRPNLTFSTLTVSNMSPEDSSIYLCSVEDRKLAGVQETQYFGPGTRLLVL.